This T cell receptor beta chain was obtained from a study of T cells after yellow fever vaccination. Study overall: Any fraction with a low cell number was prepared using SMART-Seq v4 Ultra Low Input. Findings and limits, study-wide: Contamination of FACS-sorted repertoires by abundant clonotypes from the bulk population could occur.

As regards this clonotype: Its antigen is unidentified.

TCRdb fed the 5' RACE reads into MiXCR, producing one record per CDR3 protein. The data show a few hundred thousand distinct CDR3 sequences, 8% to 9.5% seen once. V lost 0 bases and J 2 bases, leaving 11 bases between the germline ends. The CDR3 is made up of 17 amino acids. Per germline, CDR1 MNHEY and CDR2 SVGAGI. The starting material was PBMCs, obtained around 45 days after the first yellow fever vaccination. The chain couples TRBV6-5 to TRBJ1-6; D might be TRBD1 (5 bases). This receptor was taken from a man aged 18 to 29 who received the YFV17D yellow fever vaccine. Written as DNA, the CDR3 is TGTGCCAGCAGTTACTCGATGCTGGACACCTATAATTCACCCCTCCACTTT. This sequence encodes CASSYSMLDTYNSPLHF.